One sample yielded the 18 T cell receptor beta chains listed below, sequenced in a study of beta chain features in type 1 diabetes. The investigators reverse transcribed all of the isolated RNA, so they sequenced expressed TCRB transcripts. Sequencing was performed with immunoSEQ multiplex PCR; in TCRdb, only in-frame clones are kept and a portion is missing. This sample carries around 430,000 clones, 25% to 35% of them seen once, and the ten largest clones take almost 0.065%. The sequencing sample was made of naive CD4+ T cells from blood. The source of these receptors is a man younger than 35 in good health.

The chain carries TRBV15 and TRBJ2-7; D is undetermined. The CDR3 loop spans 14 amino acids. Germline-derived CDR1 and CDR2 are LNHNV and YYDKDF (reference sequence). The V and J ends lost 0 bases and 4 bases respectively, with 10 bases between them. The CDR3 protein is CATSRDYSNYEQYF. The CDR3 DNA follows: TGTGCCACCAGCAGAGATTACAGTAATTACGAGCAGTACTTC.

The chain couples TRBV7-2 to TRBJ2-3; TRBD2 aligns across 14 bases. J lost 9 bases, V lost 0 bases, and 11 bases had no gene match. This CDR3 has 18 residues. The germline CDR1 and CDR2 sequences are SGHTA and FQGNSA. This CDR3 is CASSLAYMGLAGVGTQYF. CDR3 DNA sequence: TGTGCCAGCAGCTTAGCGTATATGGGACTAGCGGGAGTAGGGACGCAGTATTTT.

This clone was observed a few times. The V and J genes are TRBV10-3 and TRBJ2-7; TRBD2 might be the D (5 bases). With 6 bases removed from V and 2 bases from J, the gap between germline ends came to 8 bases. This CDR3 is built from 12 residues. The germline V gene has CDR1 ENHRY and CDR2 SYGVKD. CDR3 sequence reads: CAISREPYEQYF. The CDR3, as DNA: TGTGCCATCAGCCGGGAACCCTACGAGCAGTACTTC.

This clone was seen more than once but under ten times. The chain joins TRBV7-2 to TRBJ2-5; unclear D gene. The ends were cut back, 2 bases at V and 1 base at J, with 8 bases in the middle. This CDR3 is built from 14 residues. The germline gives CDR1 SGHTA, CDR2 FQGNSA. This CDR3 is CASSLWGLQETQYF. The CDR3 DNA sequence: TGTGCCAGCAGCTTATGGGGTCTCCAAGAGACCCAGTACTTC.

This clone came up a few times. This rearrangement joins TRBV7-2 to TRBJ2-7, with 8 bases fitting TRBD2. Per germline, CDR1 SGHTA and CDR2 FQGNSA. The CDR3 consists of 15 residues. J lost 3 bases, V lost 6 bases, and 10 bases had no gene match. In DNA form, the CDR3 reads TGTGCCAGCAGTTCGAGGGAGCGGGAGAACTACGAGCAGTACTTC. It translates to CASSSRERENYEQYF.

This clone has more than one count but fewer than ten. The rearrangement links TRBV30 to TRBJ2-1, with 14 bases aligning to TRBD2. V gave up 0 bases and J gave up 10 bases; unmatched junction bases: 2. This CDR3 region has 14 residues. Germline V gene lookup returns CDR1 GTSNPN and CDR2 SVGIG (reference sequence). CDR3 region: CAWSVGTSGREQFF. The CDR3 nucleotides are TGTGCCTGGAGTGTCGGGACTAGCGGGAGAGAGCAGTTCTTC.

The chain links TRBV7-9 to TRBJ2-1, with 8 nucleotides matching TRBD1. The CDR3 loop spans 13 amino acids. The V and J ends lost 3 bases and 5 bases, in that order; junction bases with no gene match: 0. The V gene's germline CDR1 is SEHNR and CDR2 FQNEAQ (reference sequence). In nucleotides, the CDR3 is TGTGCCAGCAGCTTGGGACAGGACAATGAGCAGTTCTTC. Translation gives CASSLGQDNEQFF.

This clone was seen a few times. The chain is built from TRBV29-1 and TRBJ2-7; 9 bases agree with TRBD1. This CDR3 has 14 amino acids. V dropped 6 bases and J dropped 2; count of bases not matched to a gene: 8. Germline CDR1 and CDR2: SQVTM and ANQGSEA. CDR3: CSVNLDRGTYEQYF. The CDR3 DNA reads TGCAGCGTCAACCTGGACAGGGGAACCTACGAGCAGTACTTC.

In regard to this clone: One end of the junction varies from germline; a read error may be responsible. The CDR3 DNA follows: TGTGCCAGCAGCCAAGATTGGACTAGCGGGAGTAGGCTCTTC. Translation: CASSQDWTSGSRLF. The chain links TRBV14 to TRBJ2-1; 13 positions match TRBD2. This CDR3 spans 14 amino acids. Per the germline V gene, CDR1 is SGHDN and CDR2 is FVKESK.

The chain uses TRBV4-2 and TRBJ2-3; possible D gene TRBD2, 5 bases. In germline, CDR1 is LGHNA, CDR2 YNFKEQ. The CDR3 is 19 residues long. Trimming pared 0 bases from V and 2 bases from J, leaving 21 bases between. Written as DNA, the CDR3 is TGTGCCAGCAGCCAAGATCTAGCCGTCGGGCGGGTGTACACAGATACGCAGTATTTT. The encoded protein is CASSQDLAVGRVYTDTQYF.

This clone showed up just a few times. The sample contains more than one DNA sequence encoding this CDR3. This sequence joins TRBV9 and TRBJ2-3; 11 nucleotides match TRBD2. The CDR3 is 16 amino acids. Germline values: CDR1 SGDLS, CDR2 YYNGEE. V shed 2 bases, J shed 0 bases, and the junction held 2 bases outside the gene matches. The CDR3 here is CASSVGTSGSTDTQYF. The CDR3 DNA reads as TGTGCCAGCAGCGTGGGGACTAGCGGTAGCACAGATACGCAGTATTTT. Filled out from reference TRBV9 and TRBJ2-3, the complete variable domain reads DSGVTQTPKHLITATGQRVTLRCSPRSGDLSVYWYQQSLDQGLQFLIQYYNGEERAKGNILERFSAQQFPDLHSELNLSSLELGDSALYFCASSVGTSGSTDTQYFGPGTRLTVL.

The CDR3 DNA is TGTGCCAGCAGCTTACGGACAGGGCGGGTCACTGAAGCTTTCTTT. Translation gives CASSLRTGRVTEAFF. The chain recombines TRBV7-2 with TRBJ1-1, with TRBD1 matching 8 bases. J lost 4 bases, V lost 2 bases, and 6 bases had no gene match. CDR3 length: 15 amino acids. CDR1 and CDR2 (germline): SGHTA, FQGNSA.

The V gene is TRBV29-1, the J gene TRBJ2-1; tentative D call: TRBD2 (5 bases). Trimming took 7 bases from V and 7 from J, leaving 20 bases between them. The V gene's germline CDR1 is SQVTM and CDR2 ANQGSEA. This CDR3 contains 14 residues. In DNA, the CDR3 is TGCAGCGCCGCCCTCGGGATTCCGGGGAATGAGCAGTTCTTC. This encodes CSAALGIPGNEQFF.

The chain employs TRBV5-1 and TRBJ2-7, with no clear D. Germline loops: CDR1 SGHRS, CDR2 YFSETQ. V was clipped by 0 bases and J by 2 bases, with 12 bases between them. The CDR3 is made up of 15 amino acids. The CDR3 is CASSLAGTAPYEQYF. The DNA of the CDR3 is TGCGCCAGCAGCTTGGCCGGAACCGCTCCCTACGAGCAGTACTTC. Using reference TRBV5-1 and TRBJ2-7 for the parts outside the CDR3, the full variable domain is KAGVTQTPRYLIKTRGQQVTLSCSPISGHRSVSWYQQTPGQGLQFLFEYFSETQRNKGNFPGRFSGRQFSNSRSEMNVSTLELGDSALYLCASSLAGTAPYEQYFGPGTRLTVT.

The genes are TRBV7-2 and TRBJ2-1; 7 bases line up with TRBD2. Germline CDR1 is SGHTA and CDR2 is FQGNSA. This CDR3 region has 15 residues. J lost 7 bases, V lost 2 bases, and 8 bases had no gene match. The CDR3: CASSLNLAVANEQFF. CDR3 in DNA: TGTGCCAGCAGCTTAAACCTAGCGGTCGCTAATGAGCAGTTCTTC.

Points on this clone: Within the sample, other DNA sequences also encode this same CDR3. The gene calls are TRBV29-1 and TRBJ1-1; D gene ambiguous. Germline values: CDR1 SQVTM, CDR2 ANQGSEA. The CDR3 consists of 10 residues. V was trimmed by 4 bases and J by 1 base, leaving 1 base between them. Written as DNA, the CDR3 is TGCAGCGTTGGGAACACTGAAGCTTTCTTT. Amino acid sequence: CSVGNTEAFF.

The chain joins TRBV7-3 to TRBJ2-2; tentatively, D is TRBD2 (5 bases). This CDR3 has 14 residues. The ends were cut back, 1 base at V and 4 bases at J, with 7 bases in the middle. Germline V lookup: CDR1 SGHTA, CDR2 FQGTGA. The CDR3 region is CASSLRGSTGELFF. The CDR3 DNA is TGTGCCAGCAGCTTAAGAGGGTCCACCGGGGAGCTGTTTTTT.

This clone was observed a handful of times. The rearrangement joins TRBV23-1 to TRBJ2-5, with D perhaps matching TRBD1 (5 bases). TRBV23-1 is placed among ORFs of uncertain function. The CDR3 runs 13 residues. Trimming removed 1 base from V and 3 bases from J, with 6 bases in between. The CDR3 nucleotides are TGCGCCAGCAGTCAATTCAGGGAAGAGACCCAGTACTTC. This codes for CASSQFREETQYF.